Following are 32 T cell receptor beta chains from one sample sequenced in a study of OX40 agonist ivuxolimab in advanced cancers. TCRdb's copy holds only in-frame clones and misses some; the assay was immunoSEQ multiplex PCR. Among some 50,000 clones listed, over 70% were seen once. This specimen consisted of CD4+ or CD8+ T cells sorted from blood, obtained in a trial of the OX40 agonist ivuxolimab. The source is an adult with an advanced solid tumor such as melanoma, head and neck, liver or kidney cancer.

The rearrangement joins TRBV7-9 to TRBJ1-1; D uncertain. The V end lost 3 bases, the J end lost 5 bases, and 10 bases lay between the germline ends. This CDR3 spans 13 amino acids. The germline V gene has CDR1 SEHNR and CDR2 FQNEAQ (reference sequence). CDR3 sequence: CASSLRGETEAFF. CDR3 coding DNA: TGTGCCAGCAGCTTGCGTGGCGAGACTGAAGCTTTCTTT.

The chain is built from TRBV27 and TRBJ1-4; 7 bases are a match to TRBD1. J gave up 10 bases and V 4 bases, and 6 bases lay outside the gene matches. This CDR3 is built from 13 residues. CDR1 is MNHEY, CDR2 SMNVEV, per germline (reference sequence). CDR3 DNA sequence: TGTGCCAGCAGTTCCGGGACAGTAGGAAAACTGTTTTTT. It translates to CASSSGTVGKLFF.

Here the CDR3 DNA reads TGTGCCAGCAGTTTATACCGGGGGGGCCCTAACGAGCAGTTCTTC. Its translation is CASSLYRGGPNEQFF. The chain is built from TRBV27 and TRBJ2-1; 8 positions agree with TRBD2. Germline V gene data show CDR1 as MNHEY and CDR2 as SMNVEV (reference sequence). The CDR3 is 15 amino acids. Germline trimming cut 1 base from V and 10 bases from J; bases unmatched to any gene: 9.

J is TRBJ1-5 and V is TRBV7-6, with D unresolved. The germline V gene encodes CDR1 SGHVS and CDR2 FNYEAQ. Trimming cost V 3 bases and J 6 bases, with 15 bases left between them. The CDR3 sequence is 15 residues long. The CDR3 is CASSFRTGRGQPQHF. Here the CDR3 DNA reads TGTGCCAGCAGCTTTCGGACTGGTCGTGGTCAGCCCCAGCATTTT.

This clone was recorded only once. This sequence joins TRBV6-6 and TRBJ2-7, with D unclear. CDR1 and CDR2 (germline): MNHNY, SVGAGI (reference sequence). CDR3 length equals 14 residues. Trimming removed 6 bases from V and 0 bases from J, with 12 bases in between. CDR3 residues: CASRPSSISYEQYV. Here the CDR3 DNA reads TGTGCCAGCAGACCGTCCTCAATCTCCTACGAGCAGTACGTC.

The CDR3 DNA is TGTGCCAGCAATACCCCGGCGGCGTTGGGCTACACCTTC. It translates to CASNTPAALGYTF. This chain uses TRBV28 with TRBJ1-2, with no clear D. Germline lookup yields CDR1 MDHEN and CDR2 SYDVKM. The V and J ends lost 7 bases and 8 bases respectively, with 17 bases between them. The CDR3 runs to 13 residues.

This clone was counted only a few times. The chain is built from TRBV6-6 and TRBJ1-1, with 9 positions matching TRBD1. The germline gives CDR1 MNHNY, CDR2 SVGAGI (reference sequence). The length of the CDR3 is 15 residues. With V trimmed by 6 bases and J by 3 bases, 8 bases remained unmatched. The CDR3 here is CASRETGGEDTEAFF. CDR3 DNA: TGTGCCAGCAGGGAAACAGGGGGCGAGGACACTGAAGCTTTCTTT.

This chain joins TRBV7-9 and TRBJ1-2; 9 bases fit TRBD1. With V trimmed by 8 bases and J by 5 bases, 3 bases remained unmatched. The CDR3 has 12 amino acids. The germline gives CDR1 SEHNR, CDR2 FQNEAQ (reference sequence). CDR3: CASGTGKYGYTF. CDR3 sequence (DNA): TGTGCCAGCGGGACAGGGAAGTATGGCTACACCTTC.

CDR3 nucleotide sequence: TGTGCCAGCGACGCTTACAGCTCTGGAAACACCATATATTTT. It translates to CASDAYSSGNTIYF. J is TRBJ1-3 and V is TRBV2; D uncertain. Trimming stripped 8 bases from V and 0 bases from J, with 11 bases between. Germline lookup yields CDR1 SNHLY and CDR2 FYNNEI. The CDR3 has 14 amino acids.

This chain connects TRBV7-2 to TRBJ1-1, with D unclear. Germline values: CDR1 SGHTA, CDR2 FQGNSA. V was cut by 6 bases and J by 1 base, with 9 bases left in between. The CDR3 is 13 amino acids. The CDR3 sequence: CASRWEGNTEAFF. For the CDR3, the DNA is TGTGCCAGCAGATGGGAGGGGAACACTGAAGCTTTCTTT.

The genes are TRBV7-2 and TRBJ2-1, with 10 bases identical to TRBD2. In germline, CDR1 is SGHTA, CDR2 FQGNSA. V shed 5 bases and J 6 bases; nucleotides not matched to a gene: 7. The CDR3 runs to 15 residues. The CDR3, as DNA: TGTGCCAGCAGCGTATTCCTAGCGGGAGCCAATGAGCAGTTCTTC. Protein product: CASSVFLAGANEQFF.

The chain carries TRBV27 and TRBJ1-5; 12 bases match TRBD1. The junction had 11 bases not matched to a gene; V was cut back by 8 bases and J by 3 bases. This CDR3 region has 17 residues. Germline V gene data show CDR1 as MNHEY and CDR2 as SMNVEV (reference sequence). CDR3 amino acids: CASAPWGTGGYNQPQHF. In DNA, the CDR3 is TGTGCCAGCGCCCCGTGGGGGACAGGGGGCTACAATCAGCCCCAGCATTTT.

V and J are TRBV19 and TRBJ2-1; TRBD1 is a possible D gene (5 bases). Germline V gives CDR1 LNHDA, CDR2 SQIVND (reference sequence). The CDR3 has 14 residues. V lost 4 bases, J lost 1 base, and 8 bases lay in between. The CDR3 nucleotides read TGTGCCAGTAGTACTCAGGGTTCCTACAATGAGCAGTTCTTC. Protein: CASSTQGSYNEQFF.

The chain uses TRBV7-8 and TRBJ2-7; possibly TRBD1 for D (5 bases). The CDR3 loop spans 14 amino acids. V dropped 5 bases and J dropped 3 bases, with 14 bases sitting between them. Germline V gene data show CDR1 as SGHVS and CDR2 as FQNEAQ. The CDR3: CASSRSRVDYEQYF. The CDR3 DNA reads as TGTGCCAGCAGCCGTAGCAGGGTAGACTACGAGCAGTACTTC.

This chain links TRBV7-2 with TRBJ2-7; D not resolved. V lost 5 bases and J lost 3, with 8 bases in between. Germline loops: CDR1 SGHTA, CDR2 FQGNSA. The CDR3 extends over 12 amino acids. CDR3 in DNA: TGTGCCAGCAGCCTAAACAGCTACGAGCAGTACTTC. Translating gives CASSLNSYEQYF.

This rearrangement joins TRBV19 to TRBJ2-3, with 13 bases matching TRBD2. This CDR3 comprises 18 residues. V dropped 5 bases and J dropped 0; count of bases not matched to a gene: 8. Germline V gene lookup returns CDR1 LNHDA and CDR2 SQIVND (reference sequence). This chain's CDR3 is CASSPRGLAGTSTDTQYF. DNA for the CDR3: TGTGCCAGTAGTCCTCGGGGACTAGCGGGAACTAGCACAGATACGCAGTATTTT.

The rearrangement joins TRBV13 to TRBJ1-1, with D possibly TRBD1 on 6 matching bases. This CDR3 is 20 amino acids long. V was shortened by 5 bases and J by 1 base, with 29 bases between the two germline ends. Per germline, CDR1 PRHDT and CDR2 FYEKMQ (reference sequence). The CDR3 sequence is CASSKGLVQGSLRGNTEAFF. The CDR3 DNA reads as TGTGCCAGCAGCAAGGGACTCGTACAGGGTTCTCTAAGAGGGAACACTGAAGCTTTCTTT.

The J gene is TRBJ1-2, the V gene TRBV9; perhaps TRBD1 as D (5 bases). V lost 3 bases to trimming and J lost 7 bases, with 16 bases between them. CDR3 length: 14 amino acids. The germline V gene encodes CDR1 SGDLS and CDR2 YYNGEE. The chain's CDR3 is CASSGGDYTAGYTF. Here the CDR3 DNA reads TGTGCCAGCAGCGGGGGCGATTACACGGCTGGCTACACCTTC.

This sequence joins TRBV5-4 and TRBJ2-3; D gene uncertain. Germline V lookup: CDR1 SGHNT, CDR2 YYREEE (reference sequence). The CDR3 is 15 amino acids. Trimming removed 4 bases at V and 3 bases at J, with 15 bases between. In DNA form, the CDR3 reads TGTGCCAGCAGCCGAGGAAAGGGTTCAACAGATACGCAGTATTTT. It translates to CASSRGKGSTDTQYF. The full variable domain, in which reference TRBV5-4 and TRBJ2-3 provide the parts outside the CDR3, is ETGVTQSPTHLIKTRGQQVTLRCSSQSGHNTVSWYQQALGQGPQFIFQYYREEENGRGNFPPRFSGLQFPNYSSELNVNALELDDSALYLCASSRGKGSTDTQYFGPGTRLTVL.

DNA for the CDR3: TGTGCCAGCAGCCAACGATATATAGCGGAAGATACGCAGTATTTT. Encoded protein: CASSQRYIAEDTQYF. The V gene is TRBV4-2, the J gene TRBJ2-3; a possible D gene is TRBD2 (6 bases). V lost 2 bases and J lost 5, with 14 bases in between. Germline V lookup: CDR1 LGHNA, CDR2 YNFKEQ. The CDR3 is 15 residues long.

The V gene is TRBV7-4, the J gene TRBJ2-3, with 12 bases lining up with TRBD2. CDR3 length: 19 amino acids. Per the germline V gene, CDR1 is SGHVT and CDR2 is SQSDAQ. Unmatched junction bases numbered 9, after V lost 1 base and J lost 1 base. CDR3: CASSLEASGRALGTDTQYF. As DNA, the CDR3 is TGTGCCAGCAGCTTAGAGGCTAGCGGGAGGGCCCTCGGCACAGATACGCAGTATTTT.

J is TRBJ1-5 and V is TRBV19; a weak D match, TRBD1 (5 bases). V lost 6 bases and J 3 bases, leaving 12 bases between the germline ends. The CDR3 extends over 14 amino acids. From germline, CDR1 is LNHDA and CDR2 SQIVND (reference sequence). For the CDR3, the DNA is TGTGCCAGTAGGCCCGACAGCTCCAATCAGCCCCAGCATTTT. As protein: CASRPDSSNQPQHF. Drawing the rest from reference TRBV19 and TRBJ1-5, the complete variable domain is DGGITQSPKYLFRKEGQNVTLSCEQNLNHDAMYWYRQDPGQGLRLIYYSQIVNDFQKGDIAEGYSVSREKKESFPLTVTSAQKNPTAFYLCASRPDSSNQPQHFGDGTRLSIL.

The gene calls are TRBV5-1 and TRBJ1-2; D might be TRBD1 (5 bases). This CDR3 contains 16 residues. Trimming removed 5 bases at V and 2 bases at J, with 19 bases between. The germline V gene encodes CDR1 SGHRS and CDR2 YFSETQ. The CDR3 bases are TGCGCCAGCAGTTGGACCGGGACTTCAAAAAACTATGGCTACACCTTC. It encodes CASSWTGTSKNYGYTF.

This chain joins TRBV6-1 and TRBJ2-5; D is perhaps TRBD2 (5 bases). V lost 6 bases, J lost 3 bases, and 11 bases lay in between. The CDR3 has 13 amino acids. The V gene's germline CDR1 is MNHNS and CDR2 SASEGT. CDR3 nucleotide sequence: TGTGCCAGCAGCGCTCGGACTGAAGAGACCCAGTACTTC. Protein product: CASSARTEETQYF.

This clone ranks as medium-sized (0.01 to 0.1%). The gene calls are TRBV6-1 and TRBJ2-7; D ambiguous. There are 11 residues in the CDR3. Trimming left V 1 base short and J 8 bases short, with 6 bases between. Germline CDR1 reads MNHNS; CDR2 reads SASEGT. The CDR3 DNA reads as TGTGCCAGCAGTGAAGGTGGGAAGCAGTACGTC. It yields the protein CASSEGGKQYV.

The J gene is TRBJ1-1, the V gene TRBV19; no firm D call. With 7 bases removed from V and 1 base from J, the gap between germline ends came to 19 bases. Per the germline V gene, CDR1 is LNHDA and CDR2 is SQIVND (reference sequence). The CDR3 has 16 amino acids. This CDR3 reads CASTDYGVPTNTEAFF. In DNA, the CDR3 is TGTGCCAGTACCGACTATGGTGTCCCCACGAACACTGAAGCTTTCTTT.

This clone was seen once. The rearrangement uses TRBV5-6 and TRBJ2-3, with 10 bases lining up with TRBD1. J was trimmed by 6 bases and V by 4 bases; bases with no gene match: 8. Germline lookup yields CDR1 SGHDT and CDR2 YYEEEE. The CDR3 runs to 15 residues. CDR3 coding DNA: TGTGCCAGCAGCGCCGGGACAGGGGTGGGGGATACGCAGTATTTT. Its protein is CASSAGTGVGDTQYF.

A single count supports this clone. The chain employs TRBV11-3 and TRBJ2-5; TRBD1 matches 8 bases. CDR1 is SGHNT, CDR2 YENEEA, per germline. V lost 5 bases and J lost 3; bases outside the gene matches: 8. This CDR3 is built from 15 residues. The CDR3 DNA is TGTGCCAGCAGCGCAAAGACAGGGGCTAAAGAGACCCAGTACTTC. Encoded protein: CASSAKTGAKETQYF.

A single count supports this clone. The J gene is TRBJ1-2, the V gene TRBV19; TRBD1 might be the D (5 bases). Trimming shortened V by 11 bases and J by 8 bases, and 18 bases separated the two germline ends. Germline lookup yields CDR1 LNHDA and CDR2 SQIVND (reference sequence). This CDR3 contains 12 residues. As DNA, the CDR3 is TGTGCCGGCTGGCCGGGGGTGACGGGCTACACCTTC. Its translation is CAGWPGVTGYTF.

V usage is TRBV27 and J usage is TRBJ2-7; maybe TRBD2 (7 bases). The germline V gene has CDR1 MNHEY and CDR2 SMNVEV (reference sequence). The CDR3 has 16 residues. V was cut by 8 bases and J by 2 bases, with 22 bases left in between. As DNA, the CDR3 is TGTGCCAGCCGTTATGGGGGGGGCTTATCAGCCTACGAGCAGTACTTC. Residues: CASRYGGGLSAYEQYF.

This rearrangement joins TRBV5-1 to TRBJ1-1; no clear D gene. This CDR3 is 14 amino acids long. V lost 5 bases and J lost 1, with 12 bases in between. Germline V gene lookup returns CDR1 SGHRS and CDR2 YFSETQ. CDR3 in amino acids: CASSRAGWNTEAFF. CDR3 DNA sequence: TGCGCCAGCAGTCGGGCGGGGTGGAACACTGAAGCTTTCTTT.

The V call is TRBV7-8, the J call TRBJ2-7; 8 nucleotides line up with TRBD2. In germline, CDR1 is SGHVS, CDR2 FQNEAQ. V was pared by 1 base and J by 6 bases, with 5 bases of the junction left unmatched. The CDR3 runs 14 residues. The CDR3 is CASSLEGTRTEQYF. CDR3 nucleotide sequence: TGTGCCAGCAGCTTAGAAGGGACTAGAACCGAGCAGTACTTC. The whole variable domain, remainder taken from reference TRBV7-8 and TRBJ2-7, is GAGVSQSPRYKVAKRGQDVALRCDPISGHVSLFWYQQALGQGPEFLTYFQNEAQLDKSGLPSDRFFAERPEGSVSTLKIQRTQQEDSAVYLCASSLEGTRTEQYFGPGTRLTVT.